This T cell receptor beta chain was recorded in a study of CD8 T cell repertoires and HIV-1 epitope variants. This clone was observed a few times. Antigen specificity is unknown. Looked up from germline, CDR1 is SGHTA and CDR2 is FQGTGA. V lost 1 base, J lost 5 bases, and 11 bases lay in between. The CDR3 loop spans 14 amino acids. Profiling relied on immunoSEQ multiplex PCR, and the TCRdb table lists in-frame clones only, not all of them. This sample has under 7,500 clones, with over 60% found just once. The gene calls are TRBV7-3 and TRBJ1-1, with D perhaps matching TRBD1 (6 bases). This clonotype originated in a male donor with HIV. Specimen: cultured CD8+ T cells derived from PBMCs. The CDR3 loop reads CASSLMAGATEAFF. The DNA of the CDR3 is TGTGCCAGCAGCTTAATGGCGGGGGCAACTGAAGCTTTCTTT. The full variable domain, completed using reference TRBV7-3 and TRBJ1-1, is GAGVSQTPSNKVTEKGKYVELRCDPISGHTALYWYRQSLGQGPEFLIYFQGTGAADDSGLPNDRFFAVRPEGSVSTLKIQRTERGDSAVYLCASSLMAGATEAFFGQGTRLTVV.